One TCR beta chain is described in this entry. This sample was taken from a study of blood T cell repertoires in COVID-19. Study as a whole: Acute and convalescent COVID-19 samples came from the United States, Italy and Spain. From T cells, B-cell-depleted T cells, or PBMCs came the material, which was cDNA or gDNA.

The CDR3 totals 15 residues. The V segment lost 7 bases and the J segment 6 bases; nucleotides outside the gene matches: 10. Germline values: CDR1 MNHNY, CDR2 SVGAGI (reference sequence). In the authors' methods: How many nucleated cells were present was estimated from reference gene primer amplification. The data were produced by immunoSEQ multiplex PCR, yet TCRdb's version contains in-frame clones alone and is incomplete. From that table come the V and J calls and clone size; the DNA was used to work out D and trimming. This table holds about 180,000 clones, around 85% found once. V and J are TRBV6-6 and TRBJ2-1; 9 bases match TRBD1. The sample taken for sequencing was peripheral blood. The sequence was obtained from a man between 45 and 60 years old with active or convalescent COVID-19. CDR3 bases: TGTGCCAGCAATCTTGGACAGGGGTTTTTCAATGAGCAGTTCTTC. Translated: CASNLGQGFFNEQFF.